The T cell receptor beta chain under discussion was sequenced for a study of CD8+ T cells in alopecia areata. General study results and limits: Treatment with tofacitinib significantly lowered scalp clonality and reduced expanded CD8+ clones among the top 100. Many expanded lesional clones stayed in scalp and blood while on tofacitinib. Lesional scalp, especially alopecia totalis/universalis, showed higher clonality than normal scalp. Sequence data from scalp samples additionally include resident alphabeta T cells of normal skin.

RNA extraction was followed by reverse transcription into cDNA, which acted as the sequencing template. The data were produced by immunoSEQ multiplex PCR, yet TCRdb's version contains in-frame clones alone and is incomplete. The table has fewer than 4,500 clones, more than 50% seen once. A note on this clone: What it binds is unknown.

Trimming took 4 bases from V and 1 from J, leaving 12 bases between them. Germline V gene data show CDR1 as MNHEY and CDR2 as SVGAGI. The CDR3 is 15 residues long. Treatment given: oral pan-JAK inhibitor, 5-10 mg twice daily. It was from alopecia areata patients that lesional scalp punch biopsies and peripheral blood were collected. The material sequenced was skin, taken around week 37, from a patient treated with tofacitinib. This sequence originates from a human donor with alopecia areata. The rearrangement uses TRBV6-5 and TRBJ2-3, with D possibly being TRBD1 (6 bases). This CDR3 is CASSLESGGTDTQYF. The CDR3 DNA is TGTGCCAGCAGTTTAGAATCAGGGGGCACAGATACGCAGTATTTT.